The source of this T cell receptor beta chain is a study of blood T cell repertoires in COVID-19. TCRdb's copy holds only in-frame clones and misses some; the assay was immunoSEQ multiplex PCR. Of 200,000 to 300,000 clones listed, about nine tenths are singletons. Residents of 24 US areas, aged roughly 18 to 95 years, made up the participants. CDR3 size: 14 residues. Germline values: CDR1 MNHEY, CDR2 SMNVEV (reference sequence). Trimming cost V 3 bases and J 6 bases, with 14 bases left between them. What was sequenced was PBMCs or T cells enriched from blood (not recorded which). This chain joins TRBV27 and TRBJ1-1; a possible D gene is TRBD1 (5 bases). This TCR was sampled from a woman aged 18-35 years who had recovered from COVID-19. The CDR3 reads CASSFVGEPSEAFF. The DNA for the CDR3 is TGTGCCAGCAGTTTTGTAGGGGAACCATCTGAAGCTTTCTTT.